Listed below are T cell receptor beta chains from one sample, sequenced in a study of T cell changes during pregnancy in multiple sclerosis. Produced via immunoSEQ multiplex PCR; TCRdb's table is partial and in-frame only. Among around 92,000 clones listed, 90% to 95% were seen once. This sample comprised peripheral blood, obtained in the third trimester of pregnancy. The receptors come from a female donor with multiple sclerosis, enrolled in a pregnancy study. Each CDR3 is given with its conserved first and last residue. A D gene is named only where the DNA matches it firmly. A row's size may be missing; if present it is once, few, many or a size class.

CDR3: CASTLASPQGFSYEQYF; DNA: TGTGCCAGCACCCTCGCCTCCCCGCAGGGTTTTTCCTACGAGCAGTACTTC; V: TRBV7-8; D: .; size: .; J: TRBJ2-7
CDR3: CASSLAPGQNYEQYF; DNA: TGTGCCAGCAGCTTAGCACCGGGACAGAATTACGAGCAGTACTTC; V: TRBV11-3; D: TRBD1; size: .; J: TRBJ2-7
CDR3: CASSLGGAGAASYEQYF; DNA: TGTGCCAGCAGCTTGGGTGGGGCAGGGGCCGCCTCCTACGAGCAGTACTTC; V: TRBV5-4; D: .; size: .; J: TRBJ2-7
CDR3: CASSDQGSLTSNYGYTF; DNA: TGCGCCAGCAGCGACCAGGGGTCACTGACCTCGAACTATGGCTACACCTTC; V: TRBV4-3; D: .; size: .; J: TRBJ1-2
CDR3: CASSSLDSEETQYF; DNA: TGTGCCAGCAGTAGTTTGGACTCGGAAGAGACCCAGTACTTC; V: TRBV28; D: .; size: .; J: TRBJ2-5
CDR3: CASSKTVRGGYTF; DNA: TGTGCCAGCAGTAAGACAGTACGTGGTGGCTACACCTTC; V: TRBV6-5; D: .; size: .; J: TRBJ1-2
CDR3: CASSFGTSGYNEQFF; DNA: TGTGCCAGCAGTTTCGGTACTAGCGGGTACAATGAGCAGTTCTTC; V: TRBV27; D: TRBD2; size: .; J: TRBJ2-1
CDR3: CASSFGPNSYEQYF; DNA: TGTGCCAGCAGCTTCGGTCCAAACTCCTACGAGCAGTACTTC; V: TRBV5-4; D: .; size: .; J: TRBJ2-7
CDR3: CASSAPGGGGAMAGELFF; DNA: TGTGCCAGCAGCGCCCCTGGAGGAGGGGGGGCGATGGCCGGGGAGCTGTTTTTT; V: TRBV9; D: .; size: .; J: TRBJ2-2
CDR3: CASSPDREDNQPQHF; DNA: TGTGCCAGCTCACCGGACAGGGAGGACAATCAGCCCCAGCATTTT; V: TRBV18; D: TRBD1; size: .; J: TRBJ1-5
CDR3: CASIRKLAGASEQYF; DNA: TGTGCCAGCATTCGAAAACTAGCGGGAGCTAGCGAGCAGTACTTC; V: TRBV2; D: TRBD2; size: .; J: TRBJ2-7
CDR3: CASSLGQEETQYF; DNA: TGTGCCAGCAGCTTAGGGCAGGAAGAGACCCAGTACTTC; V: TRBV7-9; D: .; size: once; J: TRBJ2-5
CDR3: CASSLASPLLVATREQFF; DNA: TGTGCCAGCAGTTTGGCCTCCCCTCTATTGGTAGCGACGAGAGAGCAGTTCTTC; V: TRBV27; D: .; size: .; J: TRBJ2-1
CDR3: CASSPRASGGSNEQFF; DNA: TGCGCCAGCAGCCCTAGGGCTAGCGGCGGTAGCAATGAGCAGTTCTTC; V: TRBV4-3; D: TRBD2; size: .; J: TRBJ2-1
CDR3: CASSVAATSGSYEQFF; DNA: TGTGCCAGCAGCGTAGCGGCGACTAGCGGGAGCTATGAGCAGTTCTTC; V: TRBV9; D: TRBD2; size: .; J: TRBJ2-1
CDR3: CASSRDSYEQYF; DNA: TGTGCCAGTAGTCGCGACAGCTACGAGCAGTACTTC; V: TRBV19; D: .; size: few; J: TRBJ2-7
CDR3: CASSLGAGGLDYEQYF; DNA: TGCGCCAGCAGCTTGGGAGCGGGAGGGCTGGACTACGAGCAGTACTTC; V: TRBV5-1; D: TRBD2; size: .; J: TRBJ2-7
CDR3: CASSIYRGEKPQHF; DNA: TGTGCCAGTAGTATATACAGGGGGGAAAAGCCCCAGCATTTT; V: TRBV19; D: TRBD1; size: .; J: TRBJ1-5
CDR3: CASSYVRGLGTEAFF; DNA: TGTGCCAGCAGTTACGTCAGGGGGCTAGGGACTGAAGCTTTCTTT; V: TRBV6-5; D: TRBD1; size: .; J: TRBJ1-1
CDR3: CASSAPTETQYF; DNA: TGTGCCAGCAGCGCCCCTACGGAGACCCAGTACTTC; V: TRBV7-9; D: .; size: .; J: TRBJ2-5
CDR3: CASSPSGGHQPQHF; DNA: TGTGCCAGCAGTCCATCGGGGGGGCACCAGCCCCAGCATTTT; V: TRBV6-5; D: .; size: .; J: TRBJ1-5